This T cell receptor (beta chain) was identified in a study of human T cells and chemical hapten exposure. Across the study: Patients, chiefly female, had alopecia areata, totalis or universalis. Study findings and constraints: Those TCRs sitting above 1 in 1000 frequency stayed the same with DPC sensitization. Relative to control repertoires, expanded TCRs gave rise to significantly more large CDR3 similarity clusters.

Described time point: patch test 1, 2 weeks after DPC sensitization. As for treatment: therapeutic diphenylcyclopropenone sensitization with weekly scalp DPC. This clonotype was seen more than once but under ten times. The antigen is unknown. Original handling: Across samples, TCR counts had a median of roughly 100,000 and ranged from roughly 23,224 to 690,600. In TCRdb, the RACE reads were re-called with MiXCR into one record per CDR3 protein. For this entry, the V and J calls and clone size follow TCRdb and not the study's own pipeline. Here the sample spans some 50,000 distinct CDR3 sequences, approximately 9.3% being singletons. The material sequenced was whole blood, taken in connection with sensitization to the hapten diphenylcyclopropenone (DPC). This receptor was taken from a woman in her forties with alopecia areata. Some clones in this sample may be carry-over from other donors' samples.

The CDR3, as DNA: TGCGCCAGCAGCTTGGCGGGACAGTTACTAAATGAGCAGTTCTTC. It translates to CASSLAGQLLNEQFF. J is TRBJ2-1 and V is TRBV5-1; 7 bases match TRBD1. The CDR3 runs 15 residues. V gave up 0 bases and J gave up 7 bases; unmatched junction bases: 7. Germline loops: CDR1 SGHRS, CDR2 YFSETQ.